This record concerns one T cell receptor (beta chain) sequence. No antigen is known for it. The data were produced by immunoSEQ multiplex PCR, yet TCRdb's version contains in-frame clones alone and is incomplete. The sample lists about 680,000 clones, 60% to 75% seen once, with 1.5% to 2% in the top ten. The data were taken from a study of shared clonotypes between healthy human individuals. Findings and limits, study-wide: Depth was large, yet rarefaction showed that sorted-subset sequencing was incomplete. Among donors, the sharing of clonotypes was expected to be influenced by sequencing depth.

Adults of Caucasian background living in Nashville, Tennessee made up all donors. Naive CD4+ cells were CD45RA-selected; the remaining cells were memory. Specimen: memory CD4+ T cells sorted from blood. Subset reported: CD45RA-negative fraction. The receptor was isolated from a woman aged 25 to 45 in good health.

The CDR3 loop reads CASREGQGRYQPQHF. The CDR3 bases are TGTGCCAGCAGAGAAGGACAGGGGCGCTATCAGCCCCAGCATTTT. The chain carries TRBV25-1 and TRBJ1-5, with 9 bases matching TRBD1. Trimming cost V 6 bases and J 5 bases; bases outside gene matches: 8. CDR3 size: 15 residues. The germline V gene encodes CDR1 MGHDK and CDR2 SYGVNS.